Following are 30 T cell receptor beta chains from one sample sequenced in a study of blood T cell repertoires in COVID-19. Assay used: immunoSEQ multiplex PCR; TCRdb lists only in-frame clones, some missing. The table shows about 91,000 clones, with about 86% occurring only once. The sequencing sample was made of peripheral blood. The receptors originated from a woman in her 70s with acute or convalescent COVID-19.

CDR3 in amino acids: CASSESARRNSPLHF. The CDR3 DNA reads TGCGCCAGCAGTGAGTCAGCGAGGCGGAATTCACCCCTCCACTTT. This chain connects TRBV5-1 to TRBJ1-6; D is unresolved. Germline V lookup: CDR1 SGHRS, CDR2 YFSETQ. The CDR3 spans 15 residues. V gave up 5 bases and J gave up 7 bases, with 16 bases separating them.

This sequence joins TRBV28 and TRBJ1-3, with a weak D call TRBD1 (6 bases). The V end was cut by 6 bases, the J end by 0 bases, with 12 bases between. Germline CDR1 reads MDHEN; CDR2 reads SYDVKM. The CDR3 spans 15 residues. The CDR3 here is CASSRGGPSGNTIYF. CDR3 coding DNA: TGTGCCAGCAGCCGAGGGGGTCCCTCTGGAAACACCATATATTTT.

The chain links TRBV25-1 to TRBJ2-5; 10 nucleotides match TRBD2. Germline CDR1 and CDR2: MGHDK and SYGVNS. The CDR3 length is 15 residues. The V and J ends lost 3 bases and 3 bases, in that order; junction bases with no gene match: 4. The CDR3 DNA reads TGTGCCAGCAGTGAGTCACTAGCGGGGAAAGAGACCCAGTACTTC. As protein: CASSESLAGKETQYF.

The chain has TRBV6-5 and TRBJ1-4, with 9 nucleotides matching TRBD1. The length of the CDR3 is 14 residues. Germline assignment: CDR1 MNHEY and CDR2 SVGAGI. V was clipped by 8 bases and J by 5 bases; unmatched bases: 6. The CDR3 DNA sequence: TGTGCCAGCGATACAGGGGGCACCAATGAAAAACTGTTTTTT. It codes for CASDTGGTNEKLFF.

The gene calls are TRBV2 and TRBJ1-2, with 9 bases fitting TRBD1. Trimming took 6 bases from V and 8 from J; bases not matched to a gene: 22. From germline, CDR1 is SNHLY and CDR2 FYNNEI. The length of the CDR3 is 18 residues. CDR3 DNA: TGTGCCAGCAGCCTAAAAAGGGACAGGGCCAGGGCAAACGGCGGCTACACCTTC. It yields the protein CASSLKRDRARANGGYTF.

This chain links TRBV4-2 with TRBJ1-1, with 7 bases identical to TRBD1. CDR3 length: 12 residues. The V and J ends lost 4 bases and 11 bases, in that order; junction bases with no gene match: 7. Germline CDR1 reads LGHNA; CDR2 reads YNFKEQ. The CDR3 spells CASSPRGLGAFF. CDR3 nucleotide sequence: TGTGCCAGCAGCCCTAGGGGGCTTGGGGCTTTCTTT.

This sequence joins TRBV5-6 and TRBJ2-1; D is possibly TRBD2 (5 bases). CDR1 is SGHDT and CDR2 is YYEEEE in the germline V gene. This CDR3 has 14 residues. Trimming left V 2 bases short and J 3 bases short, with 9 bases between. As DNA, the CDR3 is TGTGCCAGCAGCTTTACCGGGGACTACAATGAGCAGTTCTTC. Amino acids: CASSFTGDYNEQFF.

V usage is TRBV6-1 and J usage is TRBJ1-2; 7 bases align to TRBD1. The CDR3 is 13 residues long. V was clipped by 1 base and J by 9 bases; unmatched bases: 5. Germline assignment: CDR1 MNHNS and CDR2 SASEGT. CDR3 in DNA: TGTGCCAGCAGTGAAGAAGGGACAGTTAGCTACACCTTC. Its translation is CASSEEGTVSYTF.

The table lists this clone with a count of one. The chain links TRBV27 to TRBJ2-7; D perhaps matches TRBD2 (6 bases). Germline values: CDR1 MNHEY, CDR2 SMNVEV (reference sequence). Trimming cost V 7 bases and J 6 bases, with 10 bases left between them. The CDR3 contains 11 residues. The CDR3 loop reads CASTGSGEQYF. CDR3 nucleotides: TGTGCCAGCACCGGGAGTGGCGAGCAGTACTTC.

V gene TRBV5-4 combines with J gene TRBJ2-2; 8 bases are shared with TRBD2. Losses at the gene ends were 3 bases for V and 7 bases for J; bases not matched to a gene: 8. This CDR3 is 15 amino acids long. In germline, CDR1 is SGHNT, CDR2 YYREEE (reference sequence). Here the CDR3 reads CASSSQAGEVGELFF. The CDR3 DNA follows: TGTGCCAGCAGCTCTCAAGCGGGGGAGGTCGGGGAGCTGTTTTTT.

V and J are TRBV5-1 and TRBJ1-2; D possibly corresponds to TRBD1 (5 bases). The germline gives CDR1 SGHRS, CDR2 YFSETQ. The CDR3 extends over 14 amino acids. Trimming removed 0 bases from V and 6 bases from J, with 12 bases in between. The CDR3 is CASSLESGLDGYTF. The CDR3 DNA reads TGCGCCAGCAGCTTGGAATCAGGGTTGGATGGCTACACCTTC.

The rearrangement uses TRBV4-1 and TRBJ2-1; 10 bases match TRBD2. This CDR3 comprises 20 residues. CDR1 and CDR2 from the germline V gene are MGHRA and YSYEKL. V lost 0 bases to trimming and J lost 2 bases; unmatched junction nucleotides: 13. The CDR3 reads CASSQEGVVASGSPYNEQFF. In DNA, the CDR3 is TGCGCCAGCAGCCAAGAGGGCGTGGTGGCTAGCGGGAGTCCCTACAATGAGCAGTTCTTC.

The V call is TRBV28, the J call TRBJ2-3, with D possibly matching TRBD1 (5 bases). The germline V gene encodes CDR1 MDHEN and CDR2 SYDVKM. With 7 bases removed from V and 0 bases from J, the gap between germline ends came to 14 bases. The CDR3 length is 15 residues. The CDR3 bases are TGTGCCAGCAACCGAAGGACACTTAGCACAGATACGCAGTATTTT. Translated: CASNRRTLSTDTQYF.

The DNA of the CDR3 is TGTGCCAGCAGTCAAACGGGACTAGCGGGGGGACGCCAAGAGACCCAGTACTTC. It yields the protein CASSQTGLAGGRQETQYF. The chain couples TRBV28 to TRBJ2-5; 15 positions match TRBD2. CDR1 is MDHEN, CDR2 SYDVKM, per germline. CDR3 length: 18 residues. The V gene end was trimmed by 5 bases and the J gene end by 1 base; junction bases not matched to a gene: 8.

The CDR3 reads CASSVEPGGVTDTQYF. The CDR3 DNA follows: TGTGCCAGCAGCGTAGAGCCGGGAGGGGTCACAGATACGCAGTATTTT. This chain connects TRBV9 to TRBJ2-3, with TRBD2 matching 8 bases. Germline V lookup: CDR1 SGDLS, CDR2 YYNGEE. The junction had 5 bases not matched to a gene; V was cut back by 0 bases and J by 2 bases. The CDR3 loop spans 16 amino acids.

This clone has only one observation. The chain recombines TRBV19 with TRBJ2-7; 8 nucleotides match TRBD2. Germline V lookup: CDR1 LNHDA, CDR2 SQIVND (reference sequence). After removal of 8 bases from V and 3 bases from J, the junction contained 9 bases not matched to a gene. The CDR3 is made up of 14 amino acids. The CDR3 coding sequence is TGTGCCAGTCGCAGTAGCGGGACTTACTACGAGCAGTACTTC. Translated, it gives CASRSSGTYYEQYF.

The V and J genes are TRBV5-1 and TRBJ2-1, with 8 nucleotides matching TRBD1. Trimming cost V 2 bases and J 1 base; bases outside gene matches: 5. Germline assignment: CDR1 SGHRS and CDR2 YFSETQ. The CDR3 is made up of 16 amino acids. CDR3 coding DNA: TGCGCCAGCAGCTTCTCCGGACAGGGTTCCTACAATGAGCAGTTCTTC. Residues: CASSFSGQGSYNEQFF.

The CDR3 DNA is TGTGCCAGCAAACTTGACAGCTACTCCTACGAGCAGTACTTC. It translates to CASKLDSYSYEQYF. The chain uses TRBV6-5 and TRBJ2-7, with a tentative D call TRBD1 (5 bases). V lost 7 bases to trimming and J lost 0 bases, with 13 bases between them. Germline-derived CDR1 and CDR2 are MNHEY and SVGAGI. This CDR3 is 14 amino acids long.

The CDR3 reads CATQGFGQPQHF. For the CDR3, the DNA is TGTGCCACCCAGGGCTTCGGTCAGCCCCAGCATTTT. J is TRBJ1-5 and V is TRBV19; a possible D gene is TRBD1 (5 bases). Trimming removed 10 bases at V and 6 bases at J, with 13 bases between. Germline lookup yields CDR1 LNHDA and CDR2 SQIVND (reference sequence). The CDR3 is 12 residues long.

V gene TRBV4-2 combines with J gene TRBJ1-4; D not certain. V lost 0 bases and J 0 bases, leaving 5 bases between the germline ends. This CDR3 contains 15 residues. Looked up from germline, CDR1 is LGHNA and CDR2 is YNFKEQ. The CDR3 sequence is CASSQDLATNEKLFF. The CDR3 nucleotides are TGTGCCAGCAGCCAAGATCTTGCAACTAATGAAAAACTGTTTTTT.

CDR3 sequence (DNA): TGCGCCAGCAGCTTGTGGACAGGGAACTACGAGCAGTACTTC. This sequence encodes CASSLWTGNYEQYF. The V call is TRBV5-1, the J call TRBJ2-7; 8 nucleotides match TRBD1. Germline assignment: CDR1 SGHRS and CDR2 YFSETQ. The CDR3 consists of 14 residues. Trimming at V came to 1 base and at J to 3 bases, leaving 3 bases not matched to a gene.

This clone has just a few counts. This sequence joins TRBV5-1 and TRBJ2-3; 9 nucleotides match TRBD2. The CDR3 contains 18 residues. Germline V gives CDR1 SGHRS, CDR2 YFSETQ. V lost 3 bases and J lost 4; bases outside the gene matches: 15. In DNA, the CDR3 is TGCGCCAGCAGCTCTCCGGGACTAGCTACCGTTAACGCAGATACGCAGTATTTT. Protein sequence: CASSSPGLATVNADTQYF.

This clone was seen more than once but under ten times. The chain uses TRBV5-4 and TRBJ1-2, with unresolved D. Trimming removed 4 bases at V and 4 bases at J, with 23 bases between. CDR1 and CDR2 (germline): SGHNT, YYREEE (reference sequence). The CDR3 has 17 amino acids. The CDR3 sequence is CASSPAVGRKAGYGYTF. CDR3 coding DNA: TGTGCCAGCAGCCCCGCGGTAGGTCGGAAAGCTGGCTATGGCTACACCTTC.

The rearrangement joins TRBV27 to TRBJ2-7, with 7 bases that match TRBD2. The CDR3 has 15 amino acids. Looked up from germline, CDR1 is MNHEY and CDR2 is SMNVEV (reference sequence). Trimming took 2 bases from V and 3 from J; bases not matched to a gene: 7. This CDR3 is CASSLIRGRDYEQYF. In DNA form, the CDR3 reads TGTGCCAGCAGTTTAATTCGCGGGAGAGACTACGAGCAGTACTTC.

This rearrangement joins TRBV19 to TRBJ1-1; D ambiguous. This CDR3 spans 14 amino acids. The germline V gene encodes CDR1 LNHDA and CDR2 SQIVND (reference sequence). The germline V and J ends were trimmed by 5 bases and 4 bases, with 14 bases remaining between them. CDR3 sequence reads: CASSGGEFSTEAFF. DNA for the CDR3: TGTGCCAGTAGTGGCGGGGAATTTAGCACTGAAGCTTTCTTT.

This chain uses TRBV24-1 with TRBJ2-3; 9 bases agree with TRBD2. Germline loops: CDR1 KGHDR, CDR2 SFDVKD. V was clipped by 4 bases and J by 8 bases; unmatched bases: 15. The CDR3 totals 17 residues. CDR3 sequence: CATSDHPDSGGRVTQYF. The CDR3, as DNA: TGTGCCACCAGTGACCATCCAGATTCTGGCGGGAGGGTTACGCAGTATTTT.

The chain combines TRBV18 with TRBJ1-1, with TRBD1 identical over 8 bases. The germline V gene encodes CDR1 KGHSH and CDR2 LQKENI. The junction had 5 bases not matched to a gene; V was cut back by 4 bases and J by 1 base. The CDR3 length is 15 residues. The CDR3 region is CASSQLDRENTEAFF. CDR3 nucleotides: TGTGCCAGCTCACAACTGGACAGGGAGAACACTGAAGCTTTCTTT.

Note on this clone: At one of its ends the junction is not consistent with the germline gene, which may arise from a read error. The chain has TRBV7-7 and TRBJ1-1; the D gene is possibly TRBD1 (5 bases). The CDR3 spans 14 residues. The germline CDR1 and CDR2 sequences are SSHAT and FNYEAQ (reference sequence). Here the CDR3 reads CASRTSTSQGAAFF. In nucleotides, the CDR3 is TGTGCTAGCAGAACGTCGACATCTCAAGGGGCCGCTTTCTTT.

The chain recombines TRBV6-1 with TRBJ2-7, with no clear D. The V end lost 2 bases, the J end lost 2 bases, and 13 bases lay between the germline ends. CDR1 MNHNS and CDR2 SASEGT come from the germline V gene. CDR3 size: 15 residues. The CDR3 loop reads CASSETFTGAYEQYF. The CDR3 DNA is TGTGCCAGCAGTGAAACCTTTACTGGAGCCTACGAGCAGTACTTC.

This clone was picked up a small number of times. This chain joins TRBV7-9 and TRBJ1-2; no reliable D call. In germline, CDR1 is SEHNR, CDR2 FQNEAQ (reference sequence). The CDR3 has 13 residues. Trimming removed 5 bases from V and 9 bases from J, with 16 bases in between. The CDR3 sequence: CASSPTEARSYTF. CDR3 nucleotide sequence: TGTGCCAGCAGCCCAACTGAGGCCCGTAGCTACACCTTC.